This TCR beta chain was identified in a study of T cells in Graves' hyperthyroidism and ophthalmopathy. The study's findings and limits: Ophthalmopathy was model-predicted a median about 6.7 months pre-onset. Most thyroid-expanded clonotypes above 0.001 were also found in blood.

Uncontrolled infection, other autoimmune disease, pregnancy or lactation led to exclusion. Each diagnosis drew on symptoms, thyroxine, TRAb, thyroid ultrasound and orbital computed tomography findings. The CDR3 regions of TCR beta were amplified from RNA transcripts. First-round RT-PCR targeting the TCR CDR3 was performed with the HTBI primer set. TCRdb called the multiplex PCR reads again in MiXCR, with one record for every CDR3 protein. There are 500,000 to 800,000 distinct CDR3 sequences in the sample; about 45% occur only once, and about 7.2% lies in the top ten. For this clonotype: Its cognate antigen is unknown.

The CDR3 covers 16 residues. Between the trimmed V and J ends, which lost 0 bases and 0 bases, there was a span of 11 bases. In germline, CDR1 is LNHDA, CDR2 SQIVND (reference sequence). The gene calls are TRBV19 and TRBJ1-1, with no clear D. This sequence was found in an adult man with Graves' disease, either hyperthyroidism or ophthalmopathy (not recorded which). Sequencing was done on a sample of peripheral blood or thyroid tissue (not recorded which). DNA for the CDR3: TGTGCCAGTAGTATAGAATCGGGCAGACTGAACACTGAAGCTTTCTTT. Translating it yields CASSIESGRLNTEAFF.